The 22 T cell receptor beta chains listed next were all sequenced from one sample in a study of cytomegalovirus exposure and HLA in healthy donors. The PCR contained 60 Vbeta and 13 Jbeta primers. Clones were read by immunoSEQ multiplex PCR, and TCRdb kept only the in-frame ones, dropping some. This table has around 200,000 clones, 82% appearing once. The sample taken for sequencing was PBMCs. These receptors were obtained from a woman between 35 and 50 years old in good health and CMV-seronegative.

The rearrangement uses TRBV7-3 and TRBJ1-3, with 7 bases aligning to TRBD1. CDR3 length: 16 residues. Germline-derived CDR1 and CDR2 are SGHTA and FQGTGA. After removal of 5 bases from V and 0 bases from J, the junction contained 7 bases not matched to a gene. The CDR3 sequence: CASSPFGDSSGNTIYF. CDR3 nucleotides: TGTGCCAGCAGCCCCTTTGGGGACAGCTCTGGAAACACCATATATTTT.

The rearrangement uses TRBV5-1 and TRBJ2-1; 8 bases agree with TRBD2. After removal of 0 bases from V and 8 bases from J, the junction contained 10 bases not matched to a gene. The CDR3 is 16 amino acids. CDR1 and CDR2 (germline): SGHRS, YFSETQ. This CDR3 reads CASSLAHRALADEQFF. In DNA, the CDR3 is TGCGCCAGCAGCTTGGCCCATCGAGCACTAGCGGATGAGCAGTTCTTC.

The CDR3 coding sequence is TGTGCCAGCAGTTACTCCCGACAGGGAGGCCAAGAGACCCAGTACTTC. This gives the protein CASSYSRQGGQETQYF. The chain recombines TRBV6-5 with TRBJ2-5; a weak D match, TRBD1 (7 bases). Germline V CDR1 and CDR2: MNHEY, SVGAGI. The CDR3 loop spans 16 amino acids. Trimming stripped 0 bases from V and 1 base from J, with 12 bases between.

This clone was recorded a few times. This rearrangement joins TRBV27 to TRBJ1-1; D is ambiguous. Germline CDR1 is MNHEY and CDR2 is SMNVEV (reference sequence). V lost 3 bases and J 1 base, leaving 9 bases between the germline ends. The CDR3 is 14 amino acids. CDR3 nucleotides: TGTGCCAGCAGTTTTTTGGGCGAGAACACTGAAGCTTTCTTT. Encoded protein: CASSFLGENTEAFF.

The chain has TRBV5-1 and TRBJ2-3, with 11 nucleotides matching TRBD2. The CDR3 spans 18 residues. The germline V gene encodes CDR1 SGHRS and CDR2 YFSETQ. The junction had 21 bases not matched to a gene; V was cut back by 5 bases and J by 10 bases. This CDR3 reads CASRHQGPTSGSRDAQYF. CDR3 DNA sequence: TGCGCCAGCAGACATCAAGGTCCCACTAGCGGGAGCCGGGACGCGCAGTATTTT.

This sequence joins TRBV30 and TRBJ2-1; no clear D gene. Trimming left V 2 bases short and J 6 bases short, with 11 bases between. The CDR3 extends over 13 amino acids. CDR1 and CDR2 (germline): GTSNPN, SVGIG (reference sequence). CDR3 sequence reads: CAWSTWAGNEQFF. In nucleotides, the CDR3 is TGTGCCTGGAGTACGTGGGCAGGCAATGAGCAGTTCTTC.

This chain uses TRBV7-9 with TRBJ2-1; TRBD1 matches at 9 bases. The V segment lost 5 bases and the J segment 8 bases; nucleotides outside the gene matches: 7. The V gene's germline CDR1 is SEHNR and CDR2 FQNEAQ (reference sequence). The CDR3 has 14 residues. The CDR3 region has the DNA TGTGCCAGCAGCCCGGGACAGGGAAGGGATGAGCAGTTCTTC. Protein sequence: CASSPGQGRDEQFF.

V and J are TRBV10-1 and TRBJ2-3; 11 bases match TRBD2. The germline V gene has CDR1 WNHNN and CDR2 SYGVQD (reference sequence). The junction had 2 bases not matched to a gene; V was cut back by 0 bases and J by 3 bases. The CDR3 contains 16 residues. Written as DNA, the CDR3 is TGCGCCAGCAGTGAGTCTAGCGGGAGGGGGACAGATACGCAGTATTTT. The encoded protein is CASSESSGRGTDTQYF.

The V call is TRBV29-1, the J call TRBJ2-7; 14 bases are a match to TRBD2. CDR1 SQVTM and CDR2 ANQGSEA come from the germline V gene. The CDR3 runs 17 residues. With 6 bases clipped from V and 5 bases from J, the junction kept 15 bases outside the gene matches. The CDR3 sequence is CSVNSPGTSGRPHEQYF. In nucleotides, the CDR3 is TGCAGCGTCAACAGTCCCGGGACTAGCGGGAGACCCCACGAGCAGTACTTC.

V usage is TRBV9 and J usage is TRBJ2-2; 11 bases are shared with TRBD2. Losses at the gene ends were 4 bases for V and 1 base for J; bases not matched to a gene: 6. The CDR3 covers 17 residues. From germline, CDR1 is SGDLS and CDR2 YYNGEE. The CDR3 is CASSNRLAGLNTGELFF. CDR3 nucleotides: TGTGCCAGCAGCAACCGACTAGCGGGACTGAACACCGGGGAGCTGTTTTTT.

In this sample, this clone turned up once. This chain connects TRBV10-3 to TRBJ2-7, with D perhaps matching TRBD2 (5 bases). Trimming pared 4 bases from V and 2 bases from J, leaving 15 bases between. This CDR3 region has 15 residues. CDR1 and CDR2 from the germline V gene are ENHRY and SYGVKD. The CDR3 reads CAISGRGSGPYEQYF. The CDR3 DNA reads as TGTGCCATCAGTGGCCGAGGGAGTGGTCCCTACGAGCAGTACTTC.

The V and J genes are TRBV7-2 and TRBJ2-7, with D perhaps matching TRBD1 (6 bases). Trimming left V 5 bases short and J 4 bases short, with 15 bases between. Germline loops: CDR1 SGHTA, CDR2 FQGNSA. This CDR3 spans 14 amino acids. CDR3 DNA: TGTGCCAGCAGCCAGGGACAAGCGTTTTACGAGCAGTACTTC. Amino acids: CASSQGQAFYEQYF.

The V gene is TRBV4-1, the J gene TRBJ1-5; D unclear. V dropped 2 bases and J dropped 2 bases, with 7 bases sitting between them. CDR3 length: 14 amino acids. Germline V CDR1 and CDR2: MGHRA, YSYEKL. CDR3 region: CASSQPGGNQPQHF. The CDR3 bases are TGCGCCAGCAGCCAACCCGGGGGCAATCAGCCCCAGCATTTT.

CDR3 region: CASRKGRTTPEKLFF. The CDR3 bases are TGTGCCAGCAGAAAGGGCAGGACAACCCCCGAAAAACTGTTTTTT. This chain joins TRBV6-6 and TRBJ1-4; perhaps TRBD1 as D (5 bases). Germline V gives CDR1 MNHNY, CDR2 SVGAGI (reference sequence). This CDR3 is built from 15 residues. The ends were cut back, 6 bases at V and 8 bases at J, with 19 bases in the middle.

The gene calls are TRBV19 and TRBJ1-4; D is uncertain. CDR3 length: 14 amino acids. Per germline, CDR1 LNHDA and CDR2 SQIVND (reference sequence). V lost 5 bases and J 2 bases, leaving 9 bases between the germline ends. The CDR3 DNA reads as TGTGCCAGTAGTGGTGGTGCGACTAATGAAAAACTGTTTTTT. It translates to CASSGGATNEKLFF.

The chain recombines TRBV30 with TRBJ2-2; D not resolved. The germline CDR1 and CDR2 sequences are GTSNPN and SVGIG (reference sequence). Trimming cost V 5 bases and J 6 bases, with 10 bases left between them. The length of the CDR3 is 12 residues. CDR3 DNA: TGTGCCTGGTACGGAGAGGCCGGGGAGCTGTTTTTT. This sequence encodes CAWYGEAGELFF.

This chain uses TRBV6-5 with TRBJ2-7; 10 bases align to TRBD1. CDR3 length: 14 residues. V was clipped by 4 bases and J by 6 bases; unmatched bases: 6. Germline loops: CDR1 MNHEY, CDR2 SVGAGI. The CDR3 reads CASSFRQGAGEQYF. DNA for the CDR3: TGTGCCAGCAGTTTCAGACAGGGGGCCGGCGAGCAGTACTTC.

The rearrangement links TRBV25-1 to TRBJ1-1; D unresolved. Germline V gives CDR1 MGHDK, CDR2 SYGVNS. Trimming shortened V by 4 bases and J by 2 bases, and 14 bases separated the two germline ends. This CDR3 has 15 amino acids. CDR3 loop: CASSGQVGFNTEAFF. CDR3 nucleotides: TGTGCCAGCAGTGGCCAGGTAGGCTTTAACACTGAAGCTTTCTTT. The variable domain in full, with the rest retrieved from reference TRBV25-1 and TRBJ1-1, is EADIYQTPRYLVIGTGKKITLECSQTMGHDKMYWYQQDPGMELHLIHYSYGVNSTEKGDLSSESTVSRIRTEHFPLTLESARPSHTSQYLCASSGQVGFNTEAFFGQGTRLTVV.

This clone was seen only once. V and J are TRBV9 and TRBJ1-6; 10 bases fit TRBD1. V dropped 0 bases and J dropped 9; count of bases not matched to a gene: 3. Germline CDR1 SGDLS, CDR2 YYNGEE. CDR3 length: 15 amino acids. This CDR3 reads CASSVEGTGVSPLHF. The CDR3 DNA reads as TGTGCCAGCAGCGTAGAAGGGACAGGGGTTTCACCCCTCCACTTT.

As DNA, the CDR3 is TGTGCCAGTAGTCTAGGGGGGAGGGGGTACAATGAGCAGTTCTTC. It codes for CASSLGGRGYNEQFF. This chain connects TRBV19 to TRBJ2-1, with D possibly matching TRBD2 (7 bases). The CDR3 is 15 residues long. Per germline, CDR1 LNHDA and CDR2 SQIVND (reference sequence). The ends were cut back, 5 bases at V and 4 bases at J, with 15 bases in the middle.

This chain links TRBV7-2 with TRBJ1-2; 7 bases align to TRBD1. This CDR3 contains 14 residues. Trimming took 3 bases from V and 6 from J; bases not matched to a gene: 7. From germline, CDR1 is SGHTA and CDR2 FQGNSA. The CDR3 spells CASSLTGKTNGYTF. The DNA of the CDR3 is TGTGCCAGCAGCTTGACAGGGAAAACCAATGGCTACACCTTC.

The rearrangement joins TRBV7-2 to TRBJ1-6, with D perhaps matching TRBD1 (6 bases). CDR3 length: 16 amino acids. Germline V gene data show CDR1 as SGHTA and CDR2 as FQGNSA. Trimming cost V 0 bases and J 11 bases, with 17 bases left between them. CDR3 coding DNA: TGTGCCAGCAGCTTAGCGCGGTATAGGGGGTCCGCACCCCTCCACTTT. Its protein product is CASSLARYRGSAPLHF.